A selection of T cell receptor beta chains follows, all from one sample in a study of TIL therapy for anti-PD-1-resistant metastatic lung cancer. Using immunoSEQ multiplex PCR, the repertoire was profiled, and TCRdb retains in-frame clones only, with some absent. Of 95,000 or so clones in the sample, about three fifths were seen once. The starting material was tumor tissue, obtained at baseline. These TCRs come from a person between 25 and 79 years old with non-small cell lung cancer. Each CDR3 is given with its conserved first and last residue. The D gene is left open where the match is weak. For some rows the clone size is stated as once, few or many, or as a class when expanded; others skip it.

v_gene	j_gene	d_gene	abundance	CDR3nt	CDR3aa
TRBV28	TRBJ1-6	NA	NA	TGTGCCAGCAGCCCGGGAGGGAATCAGGTGTGGAATTCACCCCTCCACTTT	CASSPGGNQVWNSPLHF
TRBV7-9	TRBJ1-1	TRBD1	few	TGTGCCAGCAGCTCCTCACCGTCCGGGACAGTGAACACTGAAGCTTTCTTT	CASSSSPSGTVNTEAFF
TRBV7-3	TRBJ2-3	TRBD2	NA	TGTGCCAGCAGCTCCTCTAGCGGGAGGAGAGCAGATACGCAGTATTTT	CASSSSSGRRADTQYF
TRBV28	TRBJ1-2	TRBD1	NA	TGTGCCAGCAGAGGGGACAGGGATGTTGGCTACACCTTC	CASRGDRDVGYTF
TRBV3-1/TRBV3-2	TRBJ1-6	NA	NA	TGTGCCAGCAGCCAGAGTGGGGCCTCCCATTCACCCCTCCACTTT	CASSQSGASHSPLHF
TRBV5-1	TRBJ2-1	TRBD2	NA	TGCGCCAGCAGCTTGGAACGGGGGGGCCGTAATGAGCAGTTCTTC	CASSLERGGRNEQFF
TRBV6-2/TRBV6-3	TRBJ1-5	NA	NA	TGTGCCAGCAGTTACTCGGGATTTAGCAATCAGCCCCAGCATTTT	CASSYSGFSNQPQHF
TRBV3-1/TRBV3-2	TRBJ1-6	NA	NA	TGTGCCAGCAGTCGTCTGCGGGGGTCGTATTCACCCCTCCACTTT	CASSRLRGSYSPLHF
TRBV4-1	TRBJ2-3	NA	NA	TGCGCCAGCAGCCATATTAAAGTGGCCCCGGGAGATACGCAGTATTTT	CASSHIKVAPGDTQYF
TRBV30	TRBJ2-7	NA	NA	TGTGCCTGGAGCCGGCGGGGCGGCGCCTACGAGCAGTACTTC	CAWSRRGGAYEQYF
TRBV5-1	TRBJ1-1	TRBD1	many	TGCGCCAGCAGCTTGGAGGGACAGATGATTGATGAAGCTTTCTTT	CASSLEGQMIDEAFF
TRBV4-1	TRBJ2-7	TRBD2	NA	TGCGCCAGCAGCAGTAGCGGGAGTTCCTACGAGCAGTACTTC	CASSSSGSSYEQYF
TRBV29-1	TRBJ1-2	TRBD1	NA	TGCAGCGTTTCGTCTCCGGGCCGGGACAGACGATATGGCTACACCTTC	CSVSSPGRDRRYGYTF
TRBV3-1/TRBV3-2	TRBJ1-1	NA	NA	TGTGCCAGCAGCCAGTCTTGGCAACTCACTGAAGCTTTCTTT	CASSQSWQLTEAFF
TRBV4-1	TRBJ2-1	NA	NA	TGCGCCAGCAGCCAATTAGCAGGGAAAGAGCAGTTCTTC	CASSQLAGKEQFF
TRBV5-1	TRBJ1-4	NA	NA	TGCGCCAGCAGGTCCGGCACAGGGAGGGATGAAAAACTGTTTTTT	CASRSGTGRDEKLFF